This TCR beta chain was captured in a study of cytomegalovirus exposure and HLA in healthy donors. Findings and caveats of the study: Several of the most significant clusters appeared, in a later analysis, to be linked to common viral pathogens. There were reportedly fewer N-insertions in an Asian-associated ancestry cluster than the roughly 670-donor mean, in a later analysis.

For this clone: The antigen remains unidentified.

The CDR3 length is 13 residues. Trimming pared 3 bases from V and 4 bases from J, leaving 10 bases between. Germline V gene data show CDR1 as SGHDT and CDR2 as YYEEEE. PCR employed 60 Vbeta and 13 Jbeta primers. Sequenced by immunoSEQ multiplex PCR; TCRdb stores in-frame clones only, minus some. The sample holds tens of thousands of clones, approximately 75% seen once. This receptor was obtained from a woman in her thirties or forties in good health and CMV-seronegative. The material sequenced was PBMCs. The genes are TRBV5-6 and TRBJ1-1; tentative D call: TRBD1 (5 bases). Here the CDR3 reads CASSSGGFTEAFF. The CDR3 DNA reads TGTGCCAGCAGCTCGGGGGGTTTCACTGAAGCTTTCTTT.